This TCR beta chain was sequenced during a study of blood T cell repertoires in COVID-19. Study summary: Spain, Italy and the United States supplied samples that represented acute and convalescent COVID-19. Sources were T cells, B-cell-depleted T cells, or PBMCs; the material itself was cDNA or gDNA.

Original processing methods: Amplification of reference gene primers provided the estimated nucleated cell counts. The method was immunoSEQ multiplex PCR; TCRdb's version includes in-frame clones alone and lacks a portion of them. Clonal size and the V and J genes are those of that table, whereas D and trimming came from the DNA. In the table there are 220,000 or so clones, around three quarters of which are singletons. The CDR3 is made up of 13 amino acids. J was trimmed by 6 bases and V by 4 bases; bases with no gene match: 6. Germline V gene data show CDR1 as LGHDT and CDR2 as YNNKEL (reference sequence).

This clonotype was obtained from a woman in her seventies with acute or convalescent COVID-19. Source material: peripheral blood. This rearrangement joins TRBV3-1 (or the pseudogene TRBV3-2) to TRBJ2-7, with 7 bases matching TRBD1. The CDR3, as DNA: TGTGCCAGCAGCCTGGGGACAGTGGCCGAGCAGTACTTC. The encoded protein is CASSLGTVAEQYF.